Each of the 17 T cell receptor beta chains below was sequenced from the same sample in a study of CD8+ T cells in alopecia areata. As for treatment: oral pan-JAK inhibitor, 5-10 mg twice daily. cDNA serving as the sequencing template came from extracted, reverse transcribed RNA. The data were produced by immunoSEQ multiplex PCR, yet TCRdb's version contains in-frame clones alone and is incomplete. The data show about 120,000 clones, roughly 55% seen once. Sequencing was performed on CD8+ T cells sorted from blood, taken at week 24, from a patient treated with tofacitinib. The receptors originated from a human donor with alopecia areata.

This sequence joins TRBV29-1 and TRBJ2-2; D ambiguous. Trimming took off 4 bases at V and 6 bases at J, with 9 bases between the two ends. The CDR3 has 12 amino acids. Germline-derived CDR1 and CDR2 are SQVTM and ANQGSEA. In DNA form, the CDR3 reads TGCAGCGTTGTAGCTGCTCCCGGGGAGCTGTTTTTT. Translation gives CSVVAAPGELFF.

This clone appeared a few times. This chain connects TRBV19 to TRBJ1-2, with TRBD1 as a possible D gene (6 bases). This CDR3 has 12 residues. Between the trimmed V and J ends, which lost 7 bases and 6 bases, there was a span of 12 bases. CDR1 is LNHDA and CDR2 is SQIVND in the germline V gene (reference sequence). For the CDR3, the DNA is TGTGCCAGTACCGGACAGTACGATGGCTACACCTTC. Amino acid sequence: CASTGQYDGYTF.

This rearrangement joins TRBV10-3 to TRBJ2-5; no clear D. Trimming removed 3 bases from V and 5 bases from J, with 13 bases in between. The germline CDR1 and CDR2 sequences are ENHRY and SYGVKD. The CDR3 extends over 14 amino acids. DNA for the CDR3: TGTGCCATCAGTGATGTAGAAGAAAGGGAGACCCAGTACTTC. Its translation: CAISDVEERETQYF.

The gene calls are TRBV13 and TRBJ1-5; D possibly corresponds to TRBD1 (5 bases). The CDR3 contains 13 residues. Trimming took off 2 bases at V and 4 bases at J, with 6 bases between the two ends. CDR1 and CDR2 (germline): PRHDT, FYEKMQ (reference sequence). CDR3 amino acids: CASSLNRNQPQHF. Written as DNA, the CDR3 is TGTGCCAGCAGCTTAAACAGGAATCAGCCCCAGCATTTT. The full variable domain, with the rest looked up from reference TRBV13 and TRBJ1-5, is AAGVIQSPRHLIKEKRETATLKCYPIPRHDTVYWYQQGPGQDPQFLISFYEKMQSDKGSIPDRFSAQQFSDYHSELNMSSLELGDSALYFCASSLNRNQPQHFGDGTRLSIL.

This clone was seen a handful of times. The chain couples TRBV10-2 to TRBJ1-3, with 8 nucleotides matching TRBD1. With V trimmed by 6 bases and J by 4 bases, 8 bases remained unmatched. The germline gives CDR1 WSHSY, CDR2 SAAADI. This CDR3 comprises 15 residues. CDR3 loop: CASRRTTGAGNTIYF. The CDR3 DNA sequence: TGCGCCAGCAGAAGGACGACAGGGGCCGGAAACACCATATATTTT.

The rearrangement joins TRBV7-9 to TRBJ1-1; D call uncertain. V lost 3 bases, J lost 4 bases, and 12 bases lay in between. The CDR3 has 14 residues. CDR1 is SEHNR and CDR2 is FQNEAQ in the germline V gene (reference sequence). The CDR3: CASSFGGSGTEAFF. For the CDR3, the DNA is TGTGCCAGCAGCTTTGGAGGGTCGGGCACTGAAGCTTTCTTT.

This clone came up a few times. The CDR3 is CASSPGLAAQETQYF. For the CDR3, the DNA is TGCGCCAGCAGCCCGGGACTAGCGGCCCAAGAGACCCAGTACTTC. The V call is TRBV5-1, the J call TRBJ2-5; 11 bases map to TRBD2. The CDR3 has 15 amino acids. The germline V gene has CDR1 SGHRS and CDR2 YFSETQ. V lost 4 bases, J lost 1 base, and 3 bases stayed unmatched.

This clone was found a few times. The chain carries TRBV29-1 and TRBJ1-6; the match to TRBD1 covers 9 bases. Per germline, CDR1 SQVTM and CDR2 ANQGSEA. The CDR3 extends over 13 amino acids. Trimming removed 5 bases from V and 7 bases from J; junction bases left unmatched: 3. The CDR3, as DNA: TGCAGCGTTCAACAGGGGGCGAATTCACCCCTCCACTTT. Protein: CSVQQGANSPLHF. The variable domain in full, completed from reference TRBV29-1 and TRBJ1-6, reads SAVISQKPSRDICQRGTSLTIQCQVDSQVTMMFWYRQQPGQSLTLIATANQGSEATYESGFVIDKFPISRPNLTFSTLTVSNMSPEDSSIYLCSVQQGANSPLHFGNGTRLTVT.

This clone was seen only a few times. This chain joins TRBV7-9 and TRBJ2-2, with D unclear. CDR1 and CDR2 (germline): SEHNR, FQNEAQ (reference sequence). The germline V and J ends were trimmed by 7 bases and 7 bases, with 4 bases remaining between them. The CDR3 loop spans 10 amino acids. CDR3 residues: CASTRGELFF. For the CDR3, the DNA is TGTGCCAGCACCCGCGGGGAGCTGTTTTTT.

A few counts support this clone. The genes are TRBV13 and TRBJ1-2; possibly TRBD1 for D (6 bases). V lost 4 bases and J lost 8, with 11 bases in between. The CDR3 totals 12 residues. Germline CDR1 and CDR2: PRHDT and FYEKMQ (reference sequence). The CDR3 reads CASSSGTRGYTF. The DNA for the CDR3 is TGTGCCAGCAGCTCGGGGACACGGGGCTACACCTTC. Full variable domain (rest looked up from reference TRBV13 and TRBJ1-2): AAGVIQSPRHLIKEKRETATLKCYPIPRHDTVYWYQQGPGQDPQFLISFYEKMQSDKGSIPDRFSAQQFSDYHSELNMSSLELGDSALYFCASSSGTRGYTFGSGTRLTVV.

The chain couples TRBV10-2 to TRBJ1-6, with D perhaps matching TRBD1 (6 bases). From germline, CDR1 is WSHSY and CDR2 SAAADI. V was clipped by 3 bases and J by 8 bases, with 8 bases between them. This CDR3 has 13 amino acids. In DNA form, the CDR3 reads TGCGCCAGCAGTGACACAGGGTATTCACCCCTCCACTTT. Encoded protein: CASSDTGYSPLHF.

The chain recombines TRBV7-8 with TRBJ1-1, with D uncertain. There are 12 residues in the CDR3. The V gene's germline CDR1 is SGHVS and CDR2 FQNEAQ. Trimming took 6 bases from V and 4 from J, leaving 9 bases between them. The CDR3: CASSSHPTEAFF. The DNA for the CDR3 is TGTGCCAGCAGTTCGCATCCCACTGAAGCTTTCTTT.

This clone has a handful of counts. This chain joins TRBV10-3 and TRBJ1-6; D gene unclear. Germline V gene lookup returns CDR1 ENHRY and CDR2 SYGVKD. The CDR3 is made up of 16 amino acids. Trimming took 3 bases from V and 0 from J, leaving 9 bases between them. The CDR3 loop reads CAISDGDVSYNSPLHF. Written as DNA, the CDR3 is TGTGCCATCAGTGATGGGGATGTCTCCTATAATTCACCCCTCCACTTT.

This clone came up once. This chain joins TRBV11-1 and TRBJ1-1; D may be TRBD1 (6 bases). V gave up 7 bases and J gave up 8 bases, with 17 bases separating them. The length of the CDR3 is 13 residues. In germline, CDR1 is SGHAT, CDR2 FQDESV (reference sequence). The CDR3: CASTLMTGGEAFF. DNA of the CDR3: TGTGCCAGCACCCTAATGACAGGAGGCGAAGCTTTCTTT.

This chain links TRBV19 with TRBJ2-7; TRBD1 agrees at 8 bases. Losses at the gene ends were 0 bases for V and 3 bases for J; bases not matched to a gene: 10. This CDR3 is 17 amino acids long. From germline, CDR1 is LNHDA and CDR2 SQIVND (reference sequence). This CDR3 reads CASSIDLETGDYYEQYF. CDR3 bases: TGTGCCAGTAGTATAGATCTCGAGACAGGGGATTACTACGAGCAGTACTTC.

This rearrangement joins TRBV15 to TRBJ1-1, with unresolved D. Deletions cut 3 bases from V and 6 bases from J, with 14 bases between. CDR1 LNHNV and CDR2 YYDKDF come from the germline V gene (reference sequence). The CDR3 spans 14 residues. In nucleotides, the CDR3 is TGTGCCACCAGCAGCCGGGGAAGTTCGGCTGAAGCTTTCTTT. The encoded protein is CATSSRGSSAEAFF.

The chain uses TRBV10-3 and TRBJ2-5; 11 nucleotides line up with TRBD2. The junction had 2 bases not matched to a gene; V was cut back by 4 bases and J by 1 base. The CDR3 spans 15 residues. Germline assignment: CDR1 ENHRY and CDR2 SYGVKD. The CDR3 is CAISGLAGTQETQYF. The CDR3 bases are TGTGCCATCAGTGGACTAGCGGGGACCCAAGAGACCCAGTACTTC.